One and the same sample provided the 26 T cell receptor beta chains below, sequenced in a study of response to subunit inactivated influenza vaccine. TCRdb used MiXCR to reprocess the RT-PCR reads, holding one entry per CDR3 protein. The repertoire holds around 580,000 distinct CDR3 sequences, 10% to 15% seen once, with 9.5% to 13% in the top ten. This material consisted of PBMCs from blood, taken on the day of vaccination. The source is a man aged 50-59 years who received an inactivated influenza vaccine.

CDR3 loop: CANRLKLGGRAKDEQFF. CDR3 nucleotides: TGTGCCAATCGTCTAAAACTGGGCGGGAGGGCTAAGGATGAGCAGTTCTTC. The chain links TRBV3-1 to TRBJ2-1, with 9 bases fitting TRBD2. J was trimmed by 8 bases and V by 10 bases; bases with no gene match: 21. This CDR3 comprises 17 residues. Germline V gene sequence: CDR1 LGHDT, CDR2 YNNKEL (reference sequence).

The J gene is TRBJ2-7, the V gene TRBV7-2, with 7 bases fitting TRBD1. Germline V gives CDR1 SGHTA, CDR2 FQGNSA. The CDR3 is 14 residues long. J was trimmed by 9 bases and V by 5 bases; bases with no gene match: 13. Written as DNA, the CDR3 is TGTGCCAGCAGCCCCCGGGACAGAGGATCGCGGCAGTACTTC. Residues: CASSPRDRGSRQYF.

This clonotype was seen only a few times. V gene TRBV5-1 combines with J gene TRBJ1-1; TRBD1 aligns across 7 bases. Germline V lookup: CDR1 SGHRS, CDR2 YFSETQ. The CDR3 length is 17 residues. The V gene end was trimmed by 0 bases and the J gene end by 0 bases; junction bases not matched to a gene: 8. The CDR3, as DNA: TGCGCCAGCAGCTTGGACGGGACAGCTAATATGAACACTGAAGCTTTCTTT. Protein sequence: CASSLDGTANMNTEAFF.

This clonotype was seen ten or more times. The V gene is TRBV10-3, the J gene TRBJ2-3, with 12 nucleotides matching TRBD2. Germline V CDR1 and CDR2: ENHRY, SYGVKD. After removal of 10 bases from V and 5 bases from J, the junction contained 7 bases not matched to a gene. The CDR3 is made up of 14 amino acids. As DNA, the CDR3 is TGTGCCACGTGGACTAGCGGGATTCAAGATACGCAGTATTTT. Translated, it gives CATWTSGIQDTQYF.

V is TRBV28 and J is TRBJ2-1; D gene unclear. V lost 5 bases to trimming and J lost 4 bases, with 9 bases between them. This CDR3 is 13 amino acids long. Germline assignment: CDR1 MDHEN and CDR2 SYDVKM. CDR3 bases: TGTGCCAGCAGTCCCCAGGCTTACAATGAGCAGTTCTTC. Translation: CASSPQAYNEQFF.

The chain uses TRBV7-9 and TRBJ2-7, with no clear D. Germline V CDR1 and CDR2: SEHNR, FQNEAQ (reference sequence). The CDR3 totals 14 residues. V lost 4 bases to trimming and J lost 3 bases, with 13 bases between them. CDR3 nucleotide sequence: TGTGCCAGCAGCTCCGGACGCCTCTGCTACGAGCAGTACTTC. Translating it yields CASSSGRLCYEQYF.

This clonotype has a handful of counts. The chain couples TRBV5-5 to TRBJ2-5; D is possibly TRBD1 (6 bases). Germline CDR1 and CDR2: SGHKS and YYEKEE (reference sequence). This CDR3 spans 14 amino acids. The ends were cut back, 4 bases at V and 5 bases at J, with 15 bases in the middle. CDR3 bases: TGTGCCAGCAGCGAGCAGGGGACCCGGGAGACCCAGTACTTC. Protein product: CASSEQGTRETQYF.

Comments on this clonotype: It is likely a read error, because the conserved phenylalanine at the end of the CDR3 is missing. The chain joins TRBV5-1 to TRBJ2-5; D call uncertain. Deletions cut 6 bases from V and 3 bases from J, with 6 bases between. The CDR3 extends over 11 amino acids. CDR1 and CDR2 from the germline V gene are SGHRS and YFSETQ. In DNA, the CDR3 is TGCGCCAGCAATTCGAAAGAGACCCAGTACTGC. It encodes CASNSKETQYC.

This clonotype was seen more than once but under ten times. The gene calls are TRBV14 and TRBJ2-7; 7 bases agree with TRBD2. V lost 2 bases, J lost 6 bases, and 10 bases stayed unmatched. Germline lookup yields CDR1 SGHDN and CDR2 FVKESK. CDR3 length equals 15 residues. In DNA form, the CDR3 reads TGTGCCAGCAGCCAATTGTGGGAGGGCCCGAGCGAGCAGTACTTC. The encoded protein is CASSQLWEGPSEQYF.

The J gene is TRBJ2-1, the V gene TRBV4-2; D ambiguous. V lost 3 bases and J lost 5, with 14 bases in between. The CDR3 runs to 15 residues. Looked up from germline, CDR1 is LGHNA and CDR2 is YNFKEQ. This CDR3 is CASSQETQTNNEQFF. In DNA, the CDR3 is TGTGCCAGCAGCCAGGAAACGCAAACTAACAATGAGCAGTTCTTC.

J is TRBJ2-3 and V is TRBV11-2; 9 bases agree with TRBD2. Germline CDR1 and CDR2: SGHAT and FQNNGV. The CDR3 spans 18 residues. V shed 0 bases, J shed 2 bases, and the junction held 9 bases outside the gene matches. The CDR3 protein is CASSLDVTSGYFTDTQYF. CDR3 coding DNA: TGTGCCAGCAGCTTAGACGTGACTAGCGGATACTTCACAGATACGCAGTATTTT.

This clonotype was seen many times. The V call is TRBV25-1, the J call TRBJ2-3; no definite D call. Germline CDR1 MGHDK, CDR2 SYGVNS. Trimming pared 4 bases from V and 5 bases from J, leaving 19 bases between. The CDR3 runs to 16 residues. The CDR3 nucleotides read TGTGCCAGCAGTGCATTCGAAGGCGGACGTATAGATACGCAGTATTTT. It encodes CASSAFEGGRIDTQYF.

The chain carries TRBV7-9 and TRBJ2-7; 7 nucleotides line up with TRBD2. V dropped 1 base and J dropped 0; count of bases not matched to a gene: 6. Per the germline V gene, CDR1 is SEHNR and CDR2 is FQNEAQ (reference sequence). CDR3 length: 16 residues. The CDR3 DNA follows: TGTGCCAGCAGCTTAGGGGAGGGCGGATTCTCCTACGAGCAGTACTTC. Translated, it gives CASSLGEGGFSYEQYF.

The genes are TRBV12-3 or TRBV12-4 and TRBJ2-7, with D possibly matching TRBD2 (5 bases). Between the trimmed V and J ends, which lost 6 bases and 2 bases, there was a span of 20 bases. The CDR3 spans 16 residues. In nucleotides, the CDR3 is TGTGCCAGCAGATACGGGGTGCCGGGTTCCACCTACGAGCAGTACTTC. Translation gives CASRYGVPGSTYEQYF.

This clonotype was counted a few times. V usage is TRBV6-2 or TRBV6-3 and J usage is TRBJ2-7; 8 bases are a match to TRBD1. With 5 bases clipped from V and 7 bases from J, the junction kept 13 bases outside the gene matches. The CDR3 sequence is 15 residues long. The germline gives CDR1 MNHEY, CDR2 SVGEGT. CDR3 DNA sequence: TGTGCCAGCAGTCGACAACCAGGACAGGGCACGGAGCAGTACTTC. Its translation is CASSRQPGQGTEQYF.

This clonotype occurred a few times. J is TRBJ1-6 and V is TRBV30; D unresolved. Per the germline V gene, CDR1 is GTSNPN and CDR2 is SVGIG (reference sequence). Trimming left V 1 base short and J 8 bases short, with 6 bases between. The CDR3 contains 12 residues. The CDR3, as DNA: TGTGCCTGGAGTGGGGTTTATTCACCCCTCCACTTT. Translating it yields CAWSGVYSPLHF.

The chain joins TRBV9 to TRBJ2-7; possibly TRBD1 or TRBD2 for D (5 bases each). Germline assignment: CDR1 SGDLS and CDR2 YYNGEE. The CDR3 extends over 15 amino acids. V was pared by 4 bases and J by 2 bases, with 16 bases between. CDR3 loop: CASSPRAGPTYEQYF. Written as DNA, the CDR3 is TGTGCCAGCAGCCCCAGGGCGGGCCCGACCTACGAGCAGTACTTC.

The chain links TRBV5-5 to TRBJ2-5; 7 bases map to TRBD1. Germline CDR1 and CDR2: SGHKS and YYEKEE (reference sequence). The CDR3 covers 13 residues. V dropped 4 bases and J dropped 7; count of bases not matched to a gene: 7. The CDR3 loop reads CASSPDRDGTQYF. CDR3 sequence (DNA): TGTGCCAGCAGCCCCGACAGGGATGGGACCCAGTACTTC.

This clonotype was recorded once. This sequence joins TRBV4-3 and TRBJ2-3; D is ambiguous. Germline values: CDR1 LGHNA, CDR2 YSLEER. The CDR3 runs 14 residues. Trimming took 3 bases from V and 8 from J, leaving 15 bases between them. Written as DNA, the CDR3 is TGCGCCAGCAGCCAGTCCCTTACTCCCTCTACGCAGTATTTT. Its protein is CASSQSLTPSTQYF.

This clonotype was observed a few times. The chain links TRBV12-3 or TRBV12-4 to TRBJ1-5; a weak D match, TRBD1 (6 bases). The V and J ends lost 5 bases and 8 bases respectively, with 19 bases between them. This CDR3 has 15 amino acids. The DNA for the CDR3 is TGTGCCAGCAGTCCCCCGACAGGACCCCTTGAGCCCCAGCATTTT. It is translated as CASSPPTGPLEPQHF.

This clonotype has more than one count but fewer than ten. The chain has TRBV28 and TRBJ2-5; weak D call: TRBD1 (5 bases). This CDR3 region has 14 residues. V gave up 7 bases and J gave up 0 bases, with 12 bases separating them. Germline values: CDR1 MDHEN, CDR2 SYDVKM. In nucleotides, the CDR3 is TGTGCCAGCAATCCCCAGGGTAACCAAGAGACCCAGTACTTC. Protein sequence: CASNPQGNQETQYF.

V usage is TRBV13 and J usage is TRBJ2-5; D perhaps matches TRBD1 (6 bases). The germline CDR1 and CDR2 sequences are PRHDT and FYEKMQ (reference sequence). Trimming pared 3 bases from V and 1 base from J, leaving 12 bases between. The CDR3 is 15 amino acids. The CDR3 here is CASSLQRDTQETQYF. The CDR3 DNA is TGTGCCAGCAGCTTGCAACGGGACACCCAAGAGACCCAGTACTTC.

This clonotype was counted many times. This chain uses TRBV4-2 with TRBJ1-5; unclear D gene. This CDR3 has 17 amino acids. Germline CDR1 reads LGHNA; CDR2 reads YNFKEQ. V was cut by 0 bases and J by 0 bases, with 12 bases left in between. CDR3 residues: CASSQDPSANSNQPQHF. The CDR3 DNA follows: TGTGCCAGCAGCCAAGATCCGTCAGCAAATAGCAATCAGCCCCAGCATTTT.

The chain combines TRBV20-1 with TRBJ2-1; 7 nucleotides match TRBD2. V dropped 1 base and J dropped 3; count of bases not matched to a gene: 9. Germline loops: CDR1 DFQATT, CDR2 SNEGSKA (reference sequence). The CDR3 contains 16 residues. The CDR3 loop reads CSARAPTAGDYNEQFF. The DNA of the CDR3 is TGCAGTGCTAGAGCTCCTACGGCGGGAGACTACAATGAGCAGTTCTTC.

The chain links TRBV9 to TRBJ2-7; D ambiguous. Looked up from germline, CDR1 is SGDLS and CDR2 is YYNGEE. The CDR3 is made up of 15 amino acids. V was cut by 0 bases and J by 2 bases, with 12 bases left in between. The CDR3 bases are TGTGCCAGCAGCGTAGATGCGAATAGGGCCTACGAGCAGTACTTC. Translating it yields CASSVDANRAYEQYF.

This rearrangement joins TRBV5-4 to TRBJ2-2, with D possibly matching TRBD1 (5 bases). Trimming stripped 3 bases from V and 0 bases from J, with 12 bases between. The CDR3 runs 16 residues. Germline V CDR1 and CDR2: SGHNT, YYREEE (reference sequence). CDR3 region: CASSWPGHTNTGELFF. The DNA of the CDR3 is TGTGCCAGCAGCTGGCCCGGACATACGAACACCGGGGAGCTGTTTTTT.